These T cell receptor beta chains were read from a single sample in a study of T cell repertoires in aging, cancer and after chemotherapy. MiXCR was run by TCRdb on the multiplex PCR reads, yielding one entry per CDR3 protein. The sample consists of some 9,300 distinct CDR3 sequences, roughly 40% of them appearing once. Sample: blood. These receptors all stem from a human donor in good health. Both conserved end residues are part of each CDR3. The D gene is left open where the match is weak. Only part of the rows carry a size: once, few, many, or a class if the clone is expanded.

size	D	V	J	DNA	CDR3
NA	NA	TRBV6-5	TRBJ1-1	TGTGCCAGCAGTCCCCTTCCCGACAGCTTGGGGGCTTTCTTT	CASSPLPDSLGAFF
few	NA	TRBV19	TRBJ2-1	TGTGCCAGTAGTGACACGTACAATGAGCAGTTCTTC	CASSDTYNEQFF
NA	NA	TRBV18	TRBJ1-3	TGTGCCAGCTCACCACCCTGGCAGGGTGGAAACACCATATATTTT	CASSPPWQGGNTIYF
large	NA	TRBV5-5	TRBJ1-5	TGTGCCAGCAGCTCAAGGGATGGCAATCAGCCCCAGCATTTT	CASSSRDGNQPQHF
NA	NA	TRBV11-1	TRBJ2-5	TGTGCCAGCAGCTTAGGCGTGGGGAGCCCTCAAGAGACCCAGTACTTC	CASSLGVGSPQETQYF
NA	NA	TRBV12-3/TRBV12-4	TRBJ1-2	TGTGCCAGCAGTTTGGTCCGGGACACCCGGCGAGGCTACACCTTC	CASSLVRDTRRGYTF
NA	NA	TRBV30	TRBJ2-2	TGTGCCTGGAGTGTACCGCCAGGGGCGAACACCGGGGAGCTGTTTTTT	CAWSVPPGANTGELFF
NA	NA	TRBV7-9	TRBJ2-2	TGTGCCAGCGTCACCGGGGGAACGAACACCGGGGAGCTGTTTTTT	CASVTGGTNTGELFF
few	NA	TRBV30	TRBJ1-1	TGTGCCTGGGGGCAGGGGTACACTGAAGCTTTCTTT	CAWGQGYTEAFF
NA	NA	TRBV20-1	TRBJ1-5	TGCATCCCAAGGGGAGCCGATAGCAATCAGCCCCAGCATTTT	CIPRGADSNQPQHF
NA	TRBD1	TRBV20-1	TRBJ2-2	TGCAGTGCTAGGGCTGGGACAGGATTTAACACCGGGGAGCTGTTTTTT	CSARAGTGFNTGELFF
once	NA	TRBV27	TRBJ1-1	TGTGCCAGCAGTCCTTCGAGGTACACTGAAGCTTTCTTT	CASSPSRYTEAFF
NA	NA	TRBV29-1	TRBJ2-5	TGCAGCGTTGGACGGGAAGAGACCCAGTACTTC	CSVGREETQYF
few	NA	TRBV4-2	TRBJ1-1	TGTGCCAGCAGCCCCTTGCACACTGAAGCTTTCTTT	CASSPLHTEAFF
few	NA	TRBV19	TRBJ1-2	TGTGCCAGTAGTATAGTCGGGGCCGGGACCCGTGGCTACACCTTC	CASSIVGAGTRGYTF
few	NA	TRBV28	TRBJ1-2	TGTGCCAGCAGCCGGACGGCACAGGGTCGAGACTATGGCTACACCTTC	CASSRTAQGRDYGYTF
NA	NA	TRBV27	TRBJ1-1	TGTGCCAGCAAAGACAGCACTGAAGCTTTCTTT	CASKDSTEAFF
NA	TRBD1	TRBV12-3/TRBV12-4	TRBJ1-6	TGTGCCAGCAGTTGGGCGACCGGACAGGGTAATTCACCCCTCCACTTT	CASSWATGQGNSPLHF